This T cell receptor (beta chain) emerged from a study of tumor-infiltrating lymphocytes in oesophageal squamous cell carcinoma. This clonotype was counted ten times or more. V lost 5 bases to trimming and J lost 7 bases; unmatched junction nucleotides: 11. Per the germline V gene, CDR1 is MNHNS and CDR2 is SASEGT. This CDR3 is built from 15 residues. In TCRdb, the PCR reads were re-called with MiXCR into one record per CDR3 protein. The repertoire consists of approximately 4,100 distinct CDR3 sequences, with 15% to 20% occurring once and the leading ten covering 50%. What was sequenced was normal esophageal tissue next to the tumor. The chain employs TRBV6-1 and TRBJ2-1; TRBD1 matches 7 bases. The sequence was collected from a male donor with esophageal squamous cell carcinoma. The CDR3 here is CASSSIRQGGNEQFF. DNA of the CDR3: TGTGCCAGCAGTTCCATTCGACAGGGCGGTAATGAGCAGTTCTTC.